What follows are 29 T cell receptor beta chains derived from one specimen sequenced in a study of cytomegalovirus exposure and HLA in healthy donors. PCR amplification relied on 60 Vbeta primers (plus 13 Jbeta primers). The method was immunoSEQ multiplex PCR; TCRdb's version includes in-frame clones alone and lacks a portion of them. The sample has about 89,000 clones, 76% seen once. Sequencing was performed on PBMCs. The receptors originated from a male donor in good health and CMV-seronegative.

This clone has a single count. The gene calls are TRBV28 and TRBJ2-2; a possible D gene is TRBD1 (5 bases). The CDR3 has 13 residues. CDR1 MDHEN and CDR2 SYDVKM come from the germline V gene. The V gene lost 3 bases and the J gene lost 7 bases, with 9 bases spanning the gap. DNA of the CDR3: TGTGCCAGCAGTTTCAGGGTCAGCGGGGAGCTGTTTTTT. It translates to CASSFRVSGELFF.

This sequence joins TRBV27 and TRBJ2-5; TRBD2 matches at 9 bases. The DNA end is more similar to TRBJ2-7, so the J call may be wrong. The CDR3 is 16 amino acids. The germline V gene has CDR1 MNHEY and CDR2 SMNVEV (reference sequence). The DNA of the CDR3 is TGTGCCAGCAGTTTACTAGGTCTAGCGGGAACCTACGAGCAGTACTTC. Protein sequence: CASSLLGLAGTYEQYF.

This CDR3 reads CASSTGSNTGELFF. CDR3 bases: TGTGCCAGCAGTACAGGATCGAACACCGGGGAGCTGTTTTTT. This chain links TRBV6-6 with TRBJ2-2; D is possibly TRBD1 (5 bases). Trimming removed 5 bases at V and 0 bases at J, with 7 bases between. The length of the CDR3 is 14 residues. Looked up from germline, CDR1 is MNHNY and CDR2 is SVGAGI (reference sequence).

The chain is built from TRBV5-1 and TRBJ2-7; weak D call: TRBD1 (6 bases). V was pared by 7 bases and J by 0 bases, with 14 bases between. CDR1 and CDR2 (germline): SGHRS, YFSETQ. This CDR3 spans 14 amino acids. CDR3 sequence reads: CASGPGQSSYEQYF. DNA for the CDR3: TGCGCCAGCGGACCGGGACAAAGCTCCTACGAGCAGTACTTC.

This chain joins TRBV5-6 and TRBJ1-3; D is ambiguous. The CDR3 runs to 12 residues. Trimming cost V 3 bases and J 2 bases, with 3 bases left between them. Per germline, CDR1 SGHDT and CDR2 YYEEEE. The CDR3 DNA sequence: TGTGCCAGCAGCTCAGCTGGAAACACCATATATTTT. It translates to CASSSAGNTIYF.

This clone was counted once. This chain uses TRBV19 with TRBJ1-1; tentatively, D is TRBD1 (5 bases). V lost 1 base, J lost 3 bases, and 12 bases lay in between. Germline CDR1 LNHDA, CDR2 SQIVND (reference sequence). This CDR3 is 15 amino acids long. CDR3 amino acids: CASSIVSEGDTEAFF. In nucleotides, the CDR3 is TGTGCCAGTAGTATAGTATCGGAAGGGGACACTGAAGCTTTCTTT.

The chain uses TRBV30 and TRBJ1-5, with D maybe TRBD1 (6 bases). This CDR3 has 13 residues. The V end lost 4 bases, the J end lost 3 bases, and 10 bases lay between the germline ends. From germline, CDR1 is GTSNPN and CDR2 SVGIG (reference sequence). The CDR3 spells CAWKDRDNQPQHF. The CDR3 bases are TGTGCCTGGAAGGACAGAGACAATCAGCCCCAGCATTTT.

This clone has more than one count but fewer than ten. The rearrangement joins TRBV28 to TRBJ2-7, with TRBD1 identical over 8 bases. This CDR3 is built from 15 residues. Trimming took 5 bases from V and 0 from J; bases not matched to a gene: 6. Germline V gives CDR1 MDHEN, CDR2 SYDVKM. The CDR3 sequence is CASSKDRDSSYEQYF. As DNA, the CDR3 is TGTGCCAGCAGTAAGGACAGGGACTCCTCCTACGAGCAGTACTTC.

The CDR3 DNA sequence: TGTGCCAGCAGTGAAATCGGGGGGAATGGCTACACCTTC. Translation gives CASSEIGGNGYTF. J is TRBJ1-2 and V is TRBV6-5; maybe TRBD1 (5 bases). There are 13 residues in the CDR3. V lost 5 bases to trimming and J lost 6 bases, with 13 bases between them. CDR1 MNHEY and CDR2 SVGAGI come from the germline V gene.

In the case of this clone: The junction shows a germline mismatch at one end, possibly a read error. The chain employs TRBV14 and TRBJ2-2; tentative D call: TRBD2 (6 bases). The CDR3 has 15 residues. Per germline, CDR1 SGHDN and CDR2 FVKESK. The CDR3 sequence is CASRQGTWNTGELFF. In nucleotides, the CDR3 is TGTGCCAGCAGACAAGGGACTTGGAACACCGGGGAGCTGTTTTTT.

The V call is TRBV7-2, the J call TRBJ1-2; D uncertain. V was cut by 5 bases and J by 7 bases, with 11 bases left in between. CDR3 length equals 12 residues. Germline V CDR1 and CDR2: SGHTA, FQGNSA. The CDR3 nucleotides are TGTGCCAGCAGCCAGAGAGGTAGTGGCTACACCTTC. This encodes CASSQRGSGYTF. Combining the CDR3 with reference TRBV7-2 and TRBJ1-2 gives the whole variable domain GAGVSQSPSNKVTEKGKDVELRCDPISGHTALYWYRQSLGQGLEFLIYFQGNSAPDKSGLPSDRFSAERTGGSVSTLTIQRTQQEDSAVYLCASSQRGSGYTFGSGTRLTVV.

This chain links TRBV11-2 with TRBJ1-2; D may be TRBD1 (6 bases). V lost 4 bases and J 0 bases, leaving 12 bases between the germline ends. This CDR3 comprises 15 residues. CDR1 is SGHAT and CDR2 is FQNNGV in the germline V gene. The CDR3 loop is CASSSYREANYGYTF. The CDR3 nucleotides are TGTGCCAGCAGCTCCTACAGGGAAGCTAACTATGGCTACACCTTC. Full variable domain (outside the CDR3, taken from reference TRBV11-2 and TRBJ1-2): EAGVAQSPRYKIIEKRQSVAFWCNPISGHATLYWYQQILGQGPKLLIQFQNNGVVDDSQLPKDRFSAERLKGVDSTLKIQPAKLEDSAVYLCASSSYREANYGYTFGSGTRLTVV.

This sequence joins TRBV20-1 and TRBJ1-2; D is unclear. CDR1 DFQATT and CDR2 SNEGSKA come from the germline V gene (reference sequence). The CDR3 runs 10 residues. The V end lost 0 bases, the J end lost 6 bases, and 2 bases lay between the germline ends. CDR3 coding DNA: TGCAGTGCTAGAGACAATGGCTACACCTTC. The encoded protein is CSARDNGYTF.

The rearrangement uses TRBV7-2 and TRBJ1-4; 8 bases map to TRBD1. V was clipped by 4 bases and J by 7 bases; unmatched bases: 8. The CDR3 consists of 15 residues. CDR1 and CDR2 (germline): SGHTA, FQGNSA. This chain's CDR3 is CASSSSTGVGEKLFF. CDR3 nucleotide sequence: TGTGCCAGCAGCTCTTCGACAGGGGTGGGTGAAAAACTGTTTTTT.

This chain uses TRBV4-3 with TRBJ2-7; 8 nucleotides agree with TRBD2. With V trimmed by 0 bases and J by 7 bases, 8 bases remained unmatched. This CDR3 spans 15 amino acids. Germline assignment: CDR1 LGHNA and CDR2 YSLEER. This chain's CDR3 is CASSQDVSGTWEQYF. The CDR3 DNA reads TGCGCCAGCAGCCAAGATGTTAGCGGGACGTGGGAGCAGTACTTC.

The J gene is TRBJ1-1, the V gene TRBV6-5; weak D call: TRBD1 (5 bases). The CDR3 length is 16 residues. Trimming stripped 4 bases from V and 1 base from J, with 16 bases between. Germline lookup yields CDR1 MNHEY and CDR2 SVGAGI. CDR3 nucleotides: TGTGCCAGCAGTTCCCTTGGGGGGGACTGGAACACTGAAGCTTTCTTT. Translating gives CASSSLGGDWNTEAFF.

The rearrangement links TRBV2 to TRBJ1-1, with D possibly matching TRBD1 (6 bases). The CDR3 is 15 amino acids. V was shortened by 3 bases and J by 4 bases, with 15 bases between the two germline ends. The germline CDR1 and CDR2 sequences are SNHLY and FYNNEI. The CDR3 DNA reads TGTGCCAGCAGTGACAGGGGCCGGATGGGCACTGAAGCTTTCTTT. This sequence encodes CASSDRGRMGTEAFF.

This sequence joins TRBV11-2 and TRBJ2-7; perhaps TRBD2 as D (5 bases). The CDR3 is 13 amino acids. The V end was cut by 7 bases, the J end by 1 base, with 11 bases between. Germline CDR1 reads SGHAT; CDR2 reads FQNNGV. In DNA, the CDR3 is TGTGCCAGCACCTTGACTACATCCTACGAGCAGTACTTC. Protein product: CASTLTTSYEQYF.

This clone turned up a few times. V is TRBV28 and J is TRBJ1-1, with 12 nucleotides matching TRBD1. CDR1 MDHEN and CDR2 SYDVKM come from the germline V gene. The ends lost 5 bases at V and 0 bases at J; junction bases unmatched: 16. There are 20 residues in the CDR3. The CDR3 sequence: CASSTTSSGTGGLLNTEAFF. The CDR3 bases are TGTGCCAGCAGTACTACCTCGTCCGGGACAGGGGGCTTACTGAACACTGAAGCTTTCTTT. The full variable domain, with the rest looked up from reference TRBV28 and TRBJ1-1, is DVKVTQSSRYLVKRTGEKVFLECVQDMDHENMFWYRQDPGLGLRLIYFSYDVKMKEKGDIPEGYSVSREKKERFSLILESASTNQTSMYLCASSTTSSGTGGLLNTEAFFGQGTRLTVV.

About this clone itself: This same CDR3 is encoded by further DNA sequences in the sample. The chain carries TRBV7-9 and TRBJ2-7; D perhaps matches TRBD2 (6 bases). This CDR3 spans 13 amino acids. The germline V and J ends were trimmed by 1 base and 5 bases, with 9 bases remaining between them. Germline CDR1 and CDR2: SEHNR and FQNEAQ (reference sequence). The CDR3 here is CASSLDRGNEQYF. CDR3 DNA: TGTGCCAGCAGCTTAGATCGGGGGAACGAGCAGTACTTC. Using reference TRBV7-9 and TRBJ2-7 for the parts outside the CDR3, the full variable domain is DTGVSQNPRHKITKRGQNVTFRCDPISEHNRLYWYRQTLGQGPEFLTYFQNEAQLEKSRLLSDRFSAERPKGSFSTLEIQRTEQGDSAMYLCASSLDRGNEQYFGPGTRLTVT.

This chain links TRBV11-2 with TRBJ2-1, with D maybe TRBD2 (6 bases). The germline CDR1 and CDR2 sequences are SGHAT and FQNNGV. The CDR3 extends over 14 amino acids. The ends were cut back, 2 bases at V and 8 bases at J, with 13 bases in the middle. This CDR3 reads CASSLTGRFDEQFF. CDR3 nucleotides: TGTGCCAGCAGCTTAACCGGGAGATTTGATGAGCAGTTCTTC. The whole variable domain, filled in from reference TRBV11-2 and TRBJ2-1, reads EAGVAQSPRYKIIEKRQSVAFWCNPISGHATLYWYQQILGQGPKLLIQFQNNGVVDDSQLPKDRFSAERLKGVDSTLKIQPAKLEDSAVYLCASSLTGRFDEQFFGPGTRLTVL.

V is TRBV7-2 and J is TRBJ2-7; 13 bases match TRBD2. Germline V gives CDR1 SGHTA, CDR2 FQGNSA. Unmatched junction bases numbered 3, after V lost 8 bases and J lost 5 bases. The CDR3 sequence is 13 residues long. The CDR3 bases are TGTGCCAGCGGGGGACTAGCGGGAAACGAGCAGTACTTC. Translation: CASGGLAGNEQYF.

This chain uses TRBV10-3 with TRBJ2-3; 9 bases map to TRBD1. The CDR3 has 17 amino acids. Germline CDR1 and CDR2: ENHRY and SYGVKD. With V trimmed by 6 bases and J by 3 bases, 13 bases remained unmatched. The CDR3 coding sequence is TGTGCCATCAGACCGACACCAGGACAGGGGAAAACAGATACGCAGTATTTT. Encoded protein: CAIRPTPGQGKTDTQYF.

The CDR3 nucleotides are TGTGCCAGCTCACCCCCCATGAACACTGAAGCTTTCTTT. Translating gives CASSPPMNTEAFF. This sequence joins TRBV18 and TRBJ1-1; D remains ambiguous. V shed 3 bases and J shed 0 bases, with 5 bases lying between them. Germline lookup yields CDR1 KGHSH and CDR2 LQKENI. CDR3 length: 13 amino acids.

The chain carries TRBV5-1 and TRBJ2-5; 9 nucleotides align to TRBD1. The germline CDR1 and CDR2 sequences are SGHRS and YFSETQ. V trimming: 4 bases; J trimming: 2 bases; junction bases outside the gene matches: 3. The CDR3 totals 14 residues. CDR3: CASSTDRGQETQYF. Here the CDR3 DNA reads TGCGCCAGCAGCACCGACAGGGGGCAAGAGACCCAGTACTTC.

The chain uses TRBV15 and TRBJ1-2, with 7 bases aligning to TRBD1. CDR3 length equals 14 residues. Trimming at V came to 3 bases and at J to 7 bases, leaving 8 bases not matched to a gene. Germline CDR1 and CDR2: LNHNV and YYDKDF (reference sequence). The DNA for the CDR3 is TGTGCCACCAGCAGCTACCCCGGGACAGTTGGCTACACCTTC. Its translation is CATSSYPGTVGYTF.

The chain recombines TRBV10-2 with TRBJ1-1, with D tentatively TRBD1 (5 bases). V dropped 5 bases and J dropped 1 base, with 11 bases sitting between them. The V gene's germline CDR1 is WSHSY and CDR2 SAAADI. The CDR3 spans 14 residues. CDR3 sequence (DNA): TGCGCCAGCAGTCAGGGCCCCCGGAACACTGAAGCTTTCTTT. Translating gives CASSQGPRNTEAFF.

The rearrangement joins TRBV4-3 to TRBJ1-4; perhaps TRBD1 as D (5 bases). Germline-derived CDR1 and CDR2 are LGHNA and YSLEER. The CDR3 runs to 16 residues. Trimming removed 1 base from V and 2 bases from J, with 11 bases in between. The DNA of the CDR3 is TGCGCCAGCAGCCAAGGGGGGGGAACGACTAATGAAAAACTGTTTTTT. Protein sequence: CASSQGGGTTNEKLFF.

The chain combines TRBV5-4 with TRBJ2-5; the D gene is possibly TRBD2 (5 bases). The J call is uncertain, as TRBJ2-7 better fits the DNA end. Germline loops: CDR1 SGHNT, CDR2 YYREEE (reference sequence). This CDR3 spans 14 amino acids. CDR3 amino acids: CASSMTGSSYEQYF. Here the CDR3 DNA reads TGTGCCAGCAGCATGACGGGGAGCTCCTACGAGCAGTACTTC.